The clone carrying this T cell receptor (beta chain) has just a few counts. Its antigen is still unknown. This specimen belongs to a study of T cell repertoires in cytomegalovirus infection. Study details: TCR beta signatures that were public indicated CMV infection and matching HLA type. General study findings and limits: Ex vivo responses were dominated by HLA-C-restricted CMV-specific TCR beta clonotypes. Summed frequency of public TCR beta families distinguished CMV carriers with the relevant HLA.

TCRdb reanalysed the reads using MiXCR and keeps one entry per CDR3 protein. The table records some 150,000 distinct CDR3 sequences, about 20% of them present only once. This TCR came from a human donor in good health (CMV status not recorded). Some clones in this sample may be carry-over from other donors' samples. Sequencing used PBMCs.

CDR3 sequence (DNA): TGCAGTGCACTCACTGGAGGGGGTAACTATGGCTACACCTTC. This encodes CSALTGGGNYGYTF. This rearrangement joins TRBV20-1 to TRBJ1-2; possible D gene TRBD1, 6 bases. The CDR3 is made up of 14 amino acids. V was shortened by 6 bases and J by 1 base, with 15 bases between the two germline ends. Germline assignment: CDR1 DFQATT and CDR2 SNEGSKA (reference sequence).